These 8 T cell receptor beta chains came from one sample sequenced in a study of blood T cells in healthy people across ages. Primed by a sample-barcoded 5' primer and a J-beta primer mix, a second PCR proceeded for 7 to 11 cycles. TCRdb re-derived calls from the 5' RACE reads in MiXCR, one entry per CDR3 protein. The sample lists over a million distinct CDR3 sequences, approximately 25% occurring once. This same sample was also taken into another study, of T cells of mothers and their children.

The sample comprised blood. The receptor source for this set is a girl aged 2 to 9 in good health.

This clonotype has only a few counts. This chain joins TRBV21-1 and TRBJ1-4; the tabulated D call, TRBD1, remains unverified against the DNA. TRBV21-1 is a recognized pseudogene. There are 16 residues in the CDR3. This CDR3 is CASSKWSRDSNEKLFF. The CDR3, as DNA: TGTGCCAGCAGCAAGTGGAGCCGGGACAGTAATGAAAAACTGTTTTTT.

The sample holds a few counts of this clonotype. The chain combines TRBV7-9 with TRBJ2-5, with D perhaps matching TRBD2 (5 bases). Germline assignment: CDR1 SEHNR and CDR2 FQNEAQ (reference sequence). Trimming cost V 5 bases and J 3 bases, with 10 bases left between them. The CDR3 spans 13 residues. CDR3: CASSGWREETQYF. CDR3 nucleotides: TGTGCCAGCAGCGGATGGCGGGAAGAGACCCAGTACTTC.

This clonotype was seen a few times. This rearrangement joins TRBV24-1 to TRBJ1-2, with 12 nucleotides matching TRBD1. The junction had 6 bases not matched to a gene; V was cut back by 3 bases and J by 8 bases. The germline V gene encodes CDR1 KGHDR and CDR2 SFDVKD. This CDR3 region has 15 residues. The CDR3 sequence: CATSDRGQGAEGYTF. DNA of the CDR3: TGTGCCACCAGTGATCGGGGACAGGGGGCTGAAGGCTACACCTTC.

This chain uses TRBV7-2 with TRBJ2-6; D may be TRBD1 (5 bases). The CDR3 is 15 amino acids. V dropped 1 base and J dropped 5 bases, with 9 bases sitting between them. Germline loops: CDR1 SGHTA, CDR2 FQGNSA. CDR3 loop: CASSLGQIRANVLTF. CDR3 nucleotide sequence: TGTGCCAGCAGCTTAGGACAGATTAGGGCCAACGTCCTGACTTTC.

The CDR3 coding sequence is TGTGCCAGCAGCTTGTTATTCGGCGCGGGGAGCACAGATACGCAGTATTTT. This encodes CASSLLFGAGSTDTQYF. The V call is TRBV7-8, the J call TRBJ2-3; D perhaps matches TRBD2 (6 bases). The CDR3 length is 17 residues. V dropped 3 bases and J dropped 0 bases, with 16 bases sitting between them. Germline CDR1 is SGHVS and CDR2 is FQNEAQ.

The rearrangement links TRBV10-3 to TRBJ1-4; D remains unclear. The length of the CDR3 is 13 residues. V shed 5 bases and J shed 13 bases, with 17 bases lying between them. Germline loops: CDR1 ENHRY, CDR2 SYGVKD. This chain's CDR3 is CAISRNRGKGLFF. CDR3 bases: TGTGCCATCAGTCGGAACCGGGGAAAGGGACTGTTTTTT.

There are a few counts of this clonotype. The gene calls are TRBV7-3 and TRBJ1-6; D unclear. Germline CDR1 SGHTA, CDR2 FQGTGA. V was pared by 4 bases and J by 7 bases, with 8 bases between. The CDR3 covers 13 residues. The CDR3 protein is CASSSVSNSPLHF. DNA of the CDR3: TGTGCCAGCAGCTCCGTATCCAATTCACCCCTCCACTTT.

This clonotype has a handful of counts. The J gene is TRBJ2-3, the V gene TRBV3-1, with D possibly being TRBD2 (6 bases). The CDR3 extends over 13 amino acids. CDR1 and CDR2 (germline): LGHDT, YNNKEL (reference sequence). The V and J ends lost 4 bases and 2 bases respectively, with 7 bases between them. CDR3 sequence reads: CASSRTNTDTQYF. CDR3 coding DNA: TGTGCCAGCAGCCGGACTAACACAGATACGCAGTATTTT.